This T cell receptor beta chain derives from a study of a mutant IDH1 vaccine in newly diagnosed glioma. TCRdb's copy holds only in-frame clones and misses some; the assay was immunoSEQ multiplex PCR. In the table there are tens of thousands of clones, more than 75% of which are singletons. As regards this clone: The target antigen is unknown.

This sample's time point: week 47, end of study. The vaccine gave 300 ug of a 20-mer mutant IDH1 peptide subcutaneously per dose. Eight vaccinations reached patients in weeks 1, 3, 5, 7, 11, 15, 19 and 23. Germline loops: CDR1 SNHLY, CDR2 FYNNEI. This CDR3 contains 14 residues. The J segment lost 9 bases and the V segment lost 6 bases, leaving 11 bases of the junction unmatched. Sequences were derived from PBMCs, sampled from a glioma patient whose treatment included an IDH1 peptide vaccine. The source is a middle-aged woman with glioma. Some clones in this sample may be carry-over from other donors' samples. This chain uses TRBV2 with TRBJ2-3; 8 positions agree with TRBD2. The DNA for the CDR3 is TGTGCCAGCAGAGAACCGGGACTAGGGTACACGCAGTATTTT. Its translation: CASREPGLGYTQYF.